One sample yielded the 7 T cell receptor beta chains listed below, sequenced in a study of T cell responses to AZD1222 COVID-19 vaccine. Assay used: immunoSEQ multiplex PCR; TCRdb lists only in-frame clones, some missing. The sample includes roughly 200,000 clones, about 89% of them seen just once. The material was peripheral blood, obtained 28 days after the second AZD1222 dose. All receptors derive from an adult who received the AZD1222 COVID-19 vaccine.

The chain carries TRBV6-6 and TRBJ2-7; no clear D gene. This CDR3 is built from 13 residues. The germline V gene encodes CDR1 MNHNY and CDR2 SVGAGI (reference sequence). The V gene lost 5 bases and the J gene lost 6 bases, with 14 bases spanning the gap. The CDR3 region is CASSLPPMSEQYF. The DNA of the CDR3 is TGTGCCAGCAGTCTGCCCCCTATGAGCGAGCAGTACTTC.

The chain has TRBV28 and TRBJ1-2; D may be TRBD1 (5 bases). Looked up from germline, CDR1 is MDHEN and CDR2 is SYDVKM. Trimming left V 6 bases short and J 8 bases short, with 13 bases between. The CDR3 loop spans 12 amino acids. The CDR3 loop reads CASRNGGTGYTF. For the CDR3, the DNA is TGTGCCAGCAGGAATGGAGGGACCGGCTACACCTTC.

The chain is built from TRBV2 and TRBJ2-7; TRBD2 matches at 14 bases. This CDR3 is built from 17 residues. Per germline, CDR1 SNHLY and CDR2 FYNNEI. Germline trimming cut 6 bases from V and 0 bases from J; bases unmatched to any gene: 7. Written as DNA, the CDR3 is TGTGCCAGCAGGAGCGGACTAGCGGGAGGATTCTCCTACGAGCAGTACTTC. This codes for CASRSGLAGGFSYEQYF.

The chain carries TRBV24-1 and TRBJ2-1; D is possibly TRBD1 (5 bases). V lost 6 bases, J lost 4 bases, and 9 bases lay in between. This CDR3 comprises 13 residues. From germline, CDR1 is KGHDR and CDR2 SFDVKD. The CDR3 reads CATSKDSYNEQFF. CDR3 DNA: TGTGCCACCAGTAAAGACAGTTACAATGAGCAGTTCTTC.

The rearrangement joins TRBV18 to TRBJ1-2; tentatively, D is TRBD1 (6 bases). V was shortened by 6 bases and J by 5 bases, with 16 bases between the two germline ends. Per the germline V gene, CDR1 is KGHSH and CDR2 is LQKENI. The CDR3 is made up of 14 amino acids. The CDR3 loop reads CASSPGPQGYGYTF. CDR3 DNA sequence: TGTGCCAGCTCGCCCGGCCCACAGGGTTATGGCTACACCTTC. Using reference TRBV18 and TRBJ1-2 for the parts outside the CDR3, the full variable domain is NAGVMQNPRHLVRRRGQEARLRCSPMKGHSHVYWYRQLPEEGLKFMVYLQKENIIDESGMPKERFSAEFPKEGPSILRIQQVVRGDSAAYFCASSPGPQGYGYTFGSGTRLTVV.

This clone was seen just once. The chain uses TRBV24-1 and TRBJ2-7, with 14 bases that match TRBD2. This CDR3 has 17 residues. The germline CDR1 and CDR2 sequences are KGHDR and SFDVKD. V was clipped by 9 bases and J by 7 bases; unmatched bases: 16. This CDR3 reads CATYRLAGGPIPREQYF. The CDR3 DNA reads TGTGCCACCTACAGACTAGCGGGAGGGCCAATTCCGCGGGAGCAGTACTTC.

The gene calls are TRBV15 and TRBJ1-1; D perhaps matches TRBD1 (6 bases). The CDR3 consists of 13 residues. Germline V gives CDR1 LNHNV, CDR2 YYDKDF (reference sequence). The V gene lost 1 base and the J gene lost 8 bases, with 11 bases spanning the gap. The CDR3 loop reads CATSRGGTLEAFF. CDR3 DNA: TGTGCCACCAGCAGAGGCGGGACACTAGAAGCTTTCTTT.